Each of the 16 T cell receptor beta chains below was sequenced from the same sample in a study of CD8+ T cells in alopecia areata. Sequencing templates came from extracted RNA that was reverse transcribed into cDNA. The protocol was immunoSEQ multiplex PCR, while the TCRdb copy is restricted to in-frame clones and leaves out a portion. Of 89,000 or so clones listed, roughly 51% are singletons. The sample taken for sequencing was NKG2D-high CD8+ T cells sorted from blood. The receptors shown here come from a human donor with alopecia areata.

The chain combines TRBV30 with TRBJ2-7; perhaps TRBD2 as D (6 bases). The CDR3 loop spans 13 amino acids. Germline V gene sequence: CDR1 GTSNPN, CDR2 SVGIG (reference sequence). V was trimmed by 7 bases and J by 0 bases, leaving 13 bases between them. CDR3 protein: CAYPFGGSYEQYF. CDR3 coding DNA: TGTGCCTACCCATTCGGGGGCTCCTACGAGCAGTACTTC.

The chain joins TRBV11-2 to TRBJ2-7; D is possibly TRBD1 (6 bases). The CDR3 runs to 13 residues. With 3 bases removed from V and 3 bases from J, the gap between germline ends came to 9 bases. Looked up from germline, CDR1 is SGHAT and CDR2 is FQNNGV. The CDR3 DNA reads TGTGCCAGCAGCTTCGGACAGAACTACGAGCAGTACTTC. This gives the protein CASSFGQNYEQYF. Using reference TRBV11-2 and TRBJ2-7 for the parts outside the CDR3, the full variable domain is EAGVAQSPRYKIIEKRQSVAFWCNPISGHATLYWYQQILGQGPKLLIQFQNNGVVDDSQLPKDRFSAERLKGVDSTLKIQPAKLEDSAVYLCASSFGQNYEQYFGPGTRLTVT.

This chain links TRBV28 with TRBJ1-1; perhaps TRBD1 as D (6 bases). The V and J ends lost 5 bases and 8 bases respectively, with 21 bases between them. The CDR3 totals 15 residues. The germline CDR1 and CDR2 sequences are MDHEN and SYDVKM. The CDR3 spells CASSHPLGGTLEAFF. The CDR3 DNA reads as TGTGCCAGCAGTCACCCCCTCGGGGGGACACTAGAAGCTTTCTTT.

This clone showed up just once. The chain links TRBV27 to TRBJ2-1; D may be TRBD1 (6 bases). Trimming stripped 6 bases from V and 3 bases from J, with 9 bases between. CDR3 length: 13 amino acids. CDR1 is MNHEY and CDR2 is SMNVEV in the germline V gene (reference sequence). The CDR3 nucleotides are TGTGCCAGCAGCAGGACAGTCTACAATGAGCAGTTCTTC. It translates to CASSRTVYNEQFF.

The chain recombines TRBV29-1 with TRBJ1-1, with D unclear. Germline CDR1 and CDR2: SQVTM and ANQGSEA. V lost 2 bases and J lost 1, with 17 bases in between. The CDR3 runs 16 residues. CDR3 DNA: TGCAGCGTTGAAATAACCGTAAGGATCCCGAACACTGAAGCTTTCTTT. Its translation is CSVEITVRIPNTEAFF.

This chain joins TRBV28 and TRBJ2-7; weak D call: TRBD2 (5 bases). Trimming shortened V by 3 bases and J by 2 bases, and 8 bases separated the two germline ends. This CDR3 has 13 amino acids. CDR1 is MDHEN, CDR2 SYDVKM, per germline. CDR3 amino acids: CASSFAGTYEQYF. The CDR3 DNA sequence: TGTGCCAGCAGTTTCGCGGGCACCTACGAGCAGTACTTC.

The DNA for the CDR3 is TGTGCCAGCGGAAACAGGGACCGCTTGGAGCTGTTTTTT. Translated: CASGNRDRLELFF. This sequence joins TRBV6-5 and TRBJ2-2; weak D call: TRBD1 (6 bases). The CDR3 is made up of 13 amino acids. CDR1 is MNHEY, CDR2 SVGAGI, per germline. V was shortened by 8 bases and J by 10 bases, with 17 bases between the two germline ends.

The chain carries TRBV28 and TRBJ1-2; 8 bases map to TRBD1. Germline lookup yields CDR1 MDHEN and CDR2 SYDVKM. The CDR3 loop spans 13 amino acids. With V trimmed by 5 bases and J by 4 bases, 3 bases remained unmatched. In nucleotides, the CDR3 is TGTGCCAGCAGTGAGACAGGGGTCTATGGCTACACCTTC. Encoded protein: CASSETGVYGYTF.

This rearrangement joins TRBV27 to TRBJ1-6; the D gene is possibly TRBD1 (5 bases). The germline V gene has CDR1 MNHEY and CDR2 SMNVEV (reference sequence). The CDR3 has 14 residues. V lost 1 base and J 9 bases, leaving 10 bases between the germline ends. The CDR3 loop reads CASSLLTGGSPLHF. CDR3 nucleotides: TGTGCCAGCAGTTTATTGACCGGGGGTTCACCCCTCCACTTT.

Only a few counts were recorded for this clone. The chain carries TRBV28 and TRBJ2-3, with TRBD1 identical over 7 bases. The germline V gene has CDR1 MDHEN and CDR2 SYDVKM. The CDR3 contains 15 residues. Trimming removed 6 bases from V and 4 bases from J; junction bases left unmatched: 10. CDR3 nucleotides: TGTGCCAGCAGCTTAACTCGACAGGGAGCAGATACGCAGTATTTT. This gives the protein CASSLTRQGADTQYF.

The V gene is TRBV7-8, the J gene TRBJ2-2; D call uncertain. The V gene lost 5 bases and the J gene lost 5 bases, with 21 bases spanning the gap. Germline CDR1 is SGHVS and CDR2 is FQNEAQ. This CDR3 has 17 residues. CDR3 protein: CASSPYSILVATGELFF. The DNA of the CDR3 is TGTGCCAGCAGCCCTTATTCCATATTGGTTGCTACCGGGGAGCTGTTTTTT.

The CDR3 sequence: CASGAGNYGYTF. The DNA for the CDR3 is TGTGCCAGCGGGGCTGGTAACTATGGCTACACCTTC. The rearrangement uses TRBV27 and TRBJ1-2, with D possibly being TRBD1 (5 bases). The CDR3 has 12 residues. Trimming pared 8 bases from V and 1 base from J, leaving 8 bases between. Germline CDR1 and CDR2: MNHEY and SMNVEV (reference sequence).

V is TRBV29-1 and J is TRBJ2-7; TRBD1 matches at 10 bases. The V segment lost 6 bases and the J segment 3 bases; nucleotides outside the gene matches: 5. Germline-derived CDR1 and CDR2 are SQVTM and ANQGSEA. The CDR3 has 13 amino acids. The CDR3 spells CSVGTGVGYEQYF. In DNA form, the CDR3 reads TGCAGCGTGGGGACAGGGGTGGGCTACGAGCAGTACTTC.

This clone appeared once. Written as DNA, the CDR3 is TGTGCCAGCGGGACAGGCTTCTACGAGCAGTACTTC. It is translated as CASGTGFYEQYF. This chain links TRBV2 with TRBJ2-7; 8 positions agree with TRBD1. This CDR3 has 12 amino acids. Losses at the gene ends were 8 bases for V and 3 bases for J; bases not matched to a gene: 3. Germline V CDR1 and CDR2: SNHLY, FYNNEI.

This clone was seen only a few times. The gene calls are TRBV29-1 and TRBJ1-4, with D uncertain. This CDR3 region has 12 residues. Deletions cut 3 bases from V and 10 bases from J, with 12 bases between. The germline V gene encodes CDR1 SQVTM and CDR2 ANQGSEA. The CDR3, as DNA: TGCAGCGTTGAGGTGGGGTCGGGAAAACTGTTTTTT. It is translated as CSVEVGSGKLFF.

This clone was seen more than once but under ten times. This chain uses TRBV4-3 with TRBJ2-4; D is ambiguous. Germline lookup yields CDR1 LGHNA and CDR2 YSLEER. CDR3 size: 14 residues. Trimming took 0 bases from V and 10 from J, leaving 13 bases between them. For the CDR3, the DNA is TGCGCCAGCAGCCAAGAGGATTTCGGAGTGATTCAGTACTTC. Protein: CASSQEDFGVIQYF.